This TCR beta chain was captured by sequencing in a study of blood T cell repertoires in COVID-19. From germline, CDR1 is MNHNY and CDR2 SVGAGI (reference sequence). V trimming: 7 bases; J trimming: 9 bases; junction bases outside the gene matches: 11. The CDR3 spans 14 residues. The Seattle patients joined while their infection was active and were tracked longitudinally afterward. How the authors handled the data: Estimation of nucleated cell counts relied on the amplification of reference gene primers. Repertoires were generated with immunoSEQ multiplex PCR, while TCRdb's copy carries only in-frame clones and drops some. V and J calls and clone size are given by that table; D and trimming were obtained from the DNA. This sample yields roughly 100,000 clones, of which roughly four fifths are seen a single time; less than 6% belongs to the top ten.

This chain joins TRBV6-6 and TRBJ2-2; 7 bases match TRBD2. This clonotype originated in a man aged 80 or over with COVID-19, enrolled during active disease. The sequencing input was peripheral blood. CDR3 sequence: CASTSAGRGRELFF. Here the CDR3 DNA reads TGTGCCAGCACTTCAGCGGGGAGGGGCCGGGAGCTGTTTTTT.